This T cell receptor (beta chain) was documented in a study of blood T cell repertoires in COVID-19. Study-wide context: PBMCs, B-cell-depleted T cells, or T cells were the source of the cDNA or gDNA that made up the material.

Authors' analysis steps: Estimation of nucleated cell counts was performed using reference gene primer amplification. The table came from immunoSEQ multiplex PCR; TCRdb's copy has only in-frame clones and leaves some out. V, J and clone size are taken as reported in that table, and D and trimming were inferred from the DNA itself. The sample carries about 310,000 clones, about 87% recorded once. V gave up 3 bases and J gave up 6 bases, with 9 bases separating them. The CDR3 has 12 amino acids. The germline gives CDR1 SEHNR, CDR2 FQNEAQ (reference sequence). Donors in Cohort 3 counted as recovered after two negative PCRs, clearance, or symptom resolution. The sample holds a few counts of this clone.

This receptor was identified in a woman aged 18 to 35 who had recovered from COVID-19. What was sequenced was PBMCs or T cells enriched from blood (not recorded which). The genes are TRBV7-9 and TRBJ2-7; TRBD1 might be the D (6 bases). CDR3 amino acids: CASSLAGVEQYF. As DNA, the CDR3 is TGTGCCAGCAGCTTGGCAGGGGTCGAGCAGTACTTC.